This T cell receptor (beta chain) was recovered during a study of regulatory T cells in long-lasting Graves disease. Both iRepertoire HTBI primers and Arm-PCR of CDR3 regions were used to build the TCR beta libraries. Via MiXCR, TCRdb re-called the multiplex PCR reads, giving one row per CDR3 protein. The sample records 300,000 to 400,000 distinct CDR3 sequences, 20% being singletons. Time point of the sample: persistent/refractory GD, antithyroid drugs over 5 years with positive TRAb. Extracted RNA from PBMCs served as the source of the TCR library. This CDR3 comprises 15 residues. Germline V gene data show CDR1 as SGHVS and CDR2 as FNYEAQ. V lost 5 bases and J lost 3, with 14 bases in between.

V and J are TRBV7-6 and TRBJ1-5; tentatively, D is TRBD1 (5 bases). This receptor was identified in a female donor with Graves disease. Sequences were derived from peripheral blood mononuclear cells (PBMCs), sampled when the disease was refractory, from a patient treated with antithyroid drugs. The chain's CDR3 is CASSAAPGLNQPQHF. CDR3 DNA: TGTGCCAGCAGCGCAGCCCCAGGGCTCAATCAGCCCCAGCATTTT.